This record covers a single TCR beta chain. What this receptor recognizes is not known. Base qualities were left out, and no much larger clone turns up one base away. For TCR Vbeta sequencing, memory CD4+ T cells were sorted ex vivo from the peripheral blood of both healthy controls and narcolepsy patients. The data are from a study of T cells in narcolepsy (dated by TCRdb to the late 2010s). Regarding the study in general: The study enrolled patients with narcolepsy type 1 or type 2 (NT1, NT2) together with healthy control donors. The study used TCR Vbeta sequencing to track clonotypes in blood and CSF while looking for autoreactive T cells in narcolepsy patients that target self-antigens of hypocretin neurons (hypocretin, TRIB2). On the study overall, not on this receptor specifically: According to the report, autoreactive clonotypes were detected serially in the blood of the same patients and of different patients, but not in healthy controls. Patients and controls had similar numbers of sequenced blood memory CD4+ clonotypes, with averages of approximately 40,000 in patients and 33,354 in controls. Some blood memory CD4+ repertoires from patients and controls contained no sequences matching autoreactive T cell clones. Plots comparing CSF and blood CD4+ T cell clonotypes from the same patient highlighted HCRT-specific and TRIB2-specific autoreactive clonotypes.

Compared with germline, V lacks 5 bases and J lacks 2 bases; bases without a gene match: 3. The CDR3 numbers 13 residues from cysteine through phenylalanine. Only the CDR3 portion is preserved as DNA: 39 bases, with reading frame beginning at the first base. CDR1 is given as SGHAT and CDR2 as FQNNGV, both from the germline V gene. The library was obtained by the immunoSEQ multiplex PCR assay. TCRdb obtained this table from immuneACCESS and retained in-frame rearrangements with V and J assigned. These tables miss some clones; where compared with another copy, unresolved V genes account for less than half of the shortfall, and the remainder is unexplained. The sample table contains approximately 38,000 clones; only one count was recorded for about nine tenths of them. The top ten clonotypes cover around 0.9% of the sample.

The rearranged segments are TRBV11-2 and TRBJ2-7; 7 central nucleotides agree with TRBD2. Sequenced: CD45RA- memory CD4+ T cells from PBMCs. This sample's cell subset or site label indicates: memory T cells sorted ex vivo from peripheral blood. This receptor was taken from a human donor with narcolepsy. CDR3 sequence: CASSRGETYEQYF. The DNA reads as follows: TGTGCCAGCAGCCGGGGGGAAACCTACGAGCAGTACTTC. Extended through the reference TRBV11-2 and TRBJ2-7 proteins, this CDR3 yields the full variable domain: EAGVAQSPRYKIIEKRQSVAFWCNPISGHATLYWYQQILGQGPKLLIQFQNNGVVDDSQLPKDRFSAERLKGVDSTLKIQPAKLEDSAVYLCASSRGETYEQYFGPGTRLTVT.